This T cell receptor (beta chain) was sequenced for a study of T-cell reconstitution after alpha-beta-depleted transplantation in children. The library targeted TCRbeta and was prepared with unique molecular identifiers. One entry per CDR3 protein, called by TCRdb with MiXCR from the PCR reads. The sample contains around 240,000 distinct CDR3 sequences, less than 9% of which appear only once. Study findings and constraints: Fresh T-cell production supplied most of the T-cell counts and diversity seen one year after transplant. The origin of high day-60 TCRbeta diversity in some patients lay in surviving recipient T cells and thymic progenitors. About two months after transplant, alpha-beta T cells reportedly came from several hundred expanded graft clones.

V lost 8 bases and J 13 bases, leaving 18 bases between the germline ends. Germline CDR1 is MNHEY and CDR2 is SVGAGI. This CDR3 is built from 11 residues. This clonotype was counted many times. Its antigen is unknown. Sequencing used PBMCs, mostly from graft donor cells, obtained 180 days after TCRalphabeta/CD19-depleted stem cell transplant. This clonotype was sampled from a male patient younger than 18 who had a stem cell transplant for acute lymphoblastic leukemia, so the T cells may come from the graft donor. The chain couples TRBV6-5 to TRBJ2-7; weak D call: TRBD1 (6 bases). CDR3 DNA: TGTGCCAGCCGGGCGGCGTCAGGGGATTACTTC. It specifies CASRAASGDYF.